This note documents a single T cell receptor (beta chain) sequence. Which antigen it targets is not known. Per-base quality was not reported, and no clone a single base away is much larger than it. This specimen belongs to a study of T cell changes during pregnancy in multiple sclerosis (dated by TCRdb to the late 2010s). Regarding the complete study: In women with multiple sclerosis, the researchers looked at how the T cell repertoire shifted as pregnancy progressed.

The library was obtained by the immunoSEQ multiplex PCR assay. Sourced from immuneACCESS, this table was stored by TCRdb with only in-frame sequences that have V and J called. A share of the clones is absent; for the studies checked, an unresolved V gene accounts for under half, and the remainder has no known explanation. Recorded for this sample are approximately 51,000 clones; approximately 90% of them occurred a single time. The ten largest clones capture approximately 0.5% of the sample. The germline V gene (reference sequence) supplies CDR1 MNHEY and CDR2 SMNVEV. Measured from the cysteine to the phenylalanine, the CDR3 is 15 residues long. This entry keeps only the CDR3 DNA: 45 bases, framed from base 1. Trimming removed 2 bases from V and 2 bases from J; the gene matches leave 0 bases unexplained.

The starting material was CD4+ T cells from peripheral blood mononuclear cells, obtained after pregnancy. This TCR was sampled from a female donor with multiple sclerosis, enrolled in a pregnancy study. The chain was built from TRBV27 and TRBJ2-1, with 10 central nucleotides matching TRBD1. The CDR3 reads as follows: CASSLGTGAYNEQFF. Read as DNA, the sequence is TGTGCCAGCAGTTTAGGGACAGGGGCCTACAATGAGCAGTTCTTC.